These 21 T cell receptor beta chains came from one sample sequenced in a study of blood T cells in healthy people across ages. The second PCR ran roughly 7 to 11 cycles with a sample-barcoded 5' primer and J-beta primers. In TCRdb, the 5' RACE reads were re-called with MiXCR into one record per CDR3 protein. The repertoire includes 700,000 or so distinct CDR3 sequences, 20% to 25% of them detected once, and 20% to 25% sits in the top ten. The source material was blood. The receptors stem from a man between 70 and 80 years old in good health.

The genes are TRBV20-1 and TRBJ1-2, with 8 bases matching TRBD1. The CDR3 runs 12 residues. The ends lost 6 bases at V and 8 bases at J; junction bases unmatched: 8. Looked up from germline, CDR1 is DFQATT and CDR2 is SNEGSKA (reference sequence). The CDR3 region has the DNA TGCAGTGCAACGACAGGGGCCCACGGCTACACCTTC. The encoded protein is CSATTGAHGYTF.

The V and J genes are TRBV12-3 or TRBV12-4 and TRBJ2-1; weak D call: TRBD2 (6 bases). CDR3 length: 15 amino acids. V dropped 7 bases and J dropped 8 bases, with 21 bases sitting between them. This chain's CDR3 is CASNLPGPPSDEQFF. CDR3 nucleotides: TGTGCCAGCAATCTACCGGGGCCCCCTAGCGATGAGCAGTTCTTC.

This clonotype showed up just a few times. The rearrangement joins TRBV5-1 to TRBJ2-3; the D gene is possibly TRBD2 (5 bases). The germline V and J ends were trimmed by 4 bases and 0 bases, with 12 bases remaining between them. CDR3 length: 15 amino acids. The germline V gene encodes CDR1 SGHRS and CDR2 YFSETQ. Here the CDR3 reads CASSPGLGSTDTQYF. CDR3 nucleotides: TGCGCCAGCAGCCCAGGACTGGGGAGCACAGATACGCAGTATTTT. Combining the CDR3 with reference TRBV5-1 and TRBJ2-3 gives the whole variable domain KAGVTQTPRYLIKTRGQQVTLSCSPISGHRSVSWYQQTPGQGLQFLFEYFSETQRNKGNFPGRFSGRQFSNSRSEMNVSTLELGDSALYLCASSPGLGSTDTQYFGPGTRLTVL.

Only a few counts were recorded for this clonotype. The CDR3 DNA reads as TGTGCCAGCAGCTTAGAGGTGGACAGAGAGTACTTC. Amino acids: CASSLEVDREYF. The rearrangement links TRBV7-9 to TRBJ2-7, with a tentative D call TRBD1 (6 bases). Trimming left V 1 base short and J 11 bases short, with 12 bases between. CDR1 and CDR2 (germline): SEHNR, FQNEAQ (reference sequence). The length of the CDR3 is 12 residues.

This clonotype was detected only a few times. The rearrangement joins TRBV6-1 to TRBJ2-5; no firm D call. The J call may be in error: the DNA end matches TRBJ2-7 better. From germline, CDR1 is MNHNS and CDR2 SASEGT. This CDR3 has 13 residues. The CDR3 DNA reads as TGTGCCAGCCGGCCACTTAGCTCCTACGAGCAGTACGTC. Translating gives CASRPLSSYEQYV.

This clonotype was observed a handful of times. The chain links TRBV5-1 to TRBJ1-2; D ambiguous. The CDR3 loop spans 12 amino acids. Per germline, CDR1 SGHRS and CDR2 YFSETQ. Trimming took off 0 bases at V and 8 bases at J, with 8 bases between the two ends. The CDR3 DNA is TGCGCCAGCAGCTTGGATACTGGAGGCTACACCTTC. It codes for CASSLDTGGYTF.

This clonotype was found a few times. The V gene is TRBV7-2, the J gene TRBJ2-6; no firm D call. V was cut by 1 base and J by 4 bases, with 8 bases left in between. The V gene's germline CDR1 is SGHTA and CDR2 FQGNSA. The CDR3 extends over 15 amino acids. The CDR3 nucleotides read TGTGCCAGCAGCTTAGTGATCGGCGGGGCCAACGTCCTGACTTTC. Protein: CASSLVIGGANVLTF.

The chain links TRBV7-2 to TRBJ1-2; tentatively, D is TRBD1 (6 bases). Germline values: CDR1 SGHTA, CDR2 FQGNSA. CDR3 length: 14 residues. Trimming removed 8 bases at V and 0 bases at J, with 13 bases between. The CDR3, as DNA: TGTGCCAGCGGTCACAGGGCGGCTAACTATGGCTACACCTTC. Its protein product is CASGHRAANYGYTF.

This clonotype was seen more than once but under ten times. This chain links TRBV5-5 with TRBJ1-5, with TRBD1 as a possible D gene (6 bases). Germline loops: CDR1 SGHKS, CDR2 YYEKEE (reference sequence). Trimming took off 4 bases at V and 4 bases at J, with 21 bases between the two ends. This CDR3 has 17 residues. The DNA of the CDR3 is TGTGCCAGCAGCAGGGCTGGGGGGCTAGAGATTAATCAGCCCCAGCATTTT. Residues: CASSRAGGLEINQPQHF.

CDR3 in amino acids: CASSQDMRGPSYEQYF. CDR3 coding DNA: TGCGCCAGCAGCCAAGATATGCGGGGGCCCTCCTACGAGCAGTACTTC. The V gene is TRBV4-1, the J gene TRBJ2-7; weak D call: TRBD2 (7 bases). CDR1 and CDR2 (germline): MGHRA, YSYEKL. V was cut by 0 bases and J by 0 bases, with 12 bases left in between. The CDR3 covers 16 residues.

The CDR3, as DNA: TGTGCCAGCAGTTGGGGACAGGGAGTGTATAATTCACCCCTCCACTTT. Its translation: CASSWGQGVYNSPLHF. This chain uses TRBV6-5 with TRBJ1-6; 9 nucleotides agree with TRBD1. CDR1 is MNHEY and CDR2 is SVGAGI in the germline V gene. The CDR3 runs 16 residues. The V gene end was trimmed by 4 bases and the J gene end by 4 bases; junction bases not matched to a gene: 5.

This sequence joins TRBV9 and TRBJ1-1; 9 bases agree with TRBD1. The CDR3 contains 16 residues. Germline CDR1 reads SGDLS; CDR2 reads YYNGEE. V shed 0 bases and J 4 bases; nucleotides not matched to a gene: 7. CDR3 nucleotides: TGTGCCAGCAGCGTAGGGGACAGGGTCGGAGGCACTGAAGCTTTCTTT. Amino acid sequence: CASSVGDRVGGTEAFF.

Turning to this clonotype: At one of its ends the junction is not consistent with the germline gene, which may arise from a read error. CDR3 nucleotide sequence: TGCAGCGTTGAAGGCGGGGGAGAGGCCCAGTACTTC. Translated: CSVEGGGEAQYF. The rearrangement uses TRBV29-1 and TRBJ2-5; 7 bases align to TRBD2. The V gene's germline CDR1 is SQVTM and CDR2 ANQGSEA. The CDR3 extends over 12 amino acids.

The chain employs TRBV7-2 and TRBJ2-7; 9 nucleotides align to TRBD1. V shed 5 bases, J shed 0 bases, and the junction held 2 bases outside the gene matches. Germline V CDR1 and CDR2: SGHTA, FQGNSA. CDR3 length: 14 residues. The CDR3 DNA sequence: TGTGCCAGCAGCCCACAGGGGGCCTCCTACGAGCAGTACTTC. Protein: CASSPQGASYEQYF.

This clonotype has only a few counts. A much larger clone lies one base from this, so it may be a read error. The chain is built from TRBV7-9 and TRBJ1-2, with 7 bases matching TRBD1. The CDR3 has 15 residues. Germline loops: CDR1 SEHNR, CDR2 FQNEAQ (reference sequence). The CDR3 reads CSSSFTREGGDGYTF. The DNA of the CDR3 is TGTTCCAGCAGCTTCACCAGGGAAGGGGGCGATGGCTACACCTTC.

This clonotype was seen only a few times. The gene calls are TRBV15 and TRBJ2-5; 12 bases are shared with TRBD2. CDR3 size: 18 residues. Germline V gene lookup returns CDR1 LNHNV and CDR2 YYDKDF (reference sequence). The ends lost 1 base at V and 0 bases at J; junction bases unmatched: 6. CDR3 sequence (DNA): TGTGCCACCAGCAGAGCGACTAGCGGGGGCCCGTACCAAGAGACCCAGTACTTC. Its translation is CATSRATSGGPYQETQYF.

This chain connects TRBV5-1 to TRBJ2-7, with a possible D match to TRBD1 (6 bases). Between the trimmed V and J ends, which lost 4 bases and 6 bases, there was a span of 17 bases. Germline CDR1 and CDR2: SGHRS and YFSETQ. The CDR3 runs 14 residues. CDR3 coding DNA: TGCGCCAGCAGCGTACAGGGTTATGAGAGCGAGCAGTACTTC. Translation: CASSVQGYESEQYF.

The rearrangement uses TRBV12-3 or TRBV12-4 and TRBJ2-5, with a tentative D call TRBD1 (6 bases). CDR3 length: 14 residues. Trimming pared 3 bases from V and 10 bases from J, leaving 18 bases between. The DNA for the CDR3 is TGTGCCAGCAGTTTTGGGGGCCCGAAGGCGATCCAGTACTTC. Amino acids: CASSFGGPKAIQYF.

This clonotype came up a few times. This rearrangement joins TRBV29-1 to TRBJ1-4; tentative D call: TRBD1 (5 bases). In germline, CDR1 is SQVTM, CDR2 ANQGSEA. The CDR3 has 13 residues. Trimming shortened V by 4 bases and J by 8 bases, and 14 bases separated the two germline ends. The CDR3, as DNA: TGCAGCGTTGGGTGGCAGGGAGGGGAAAAACTGTTTTTT. It codes for CSVGWQGGEKLFF. The full variable domain, in which reference TRBV29-1 and TRBJ1-4 provide the parts outside the CDR3, is SAVISQKPSRDICQRGTSLTIQCQVDSQVTMMFWYRQQPGQSLTLIATANQGSEATYESGFVIDKFPISRPNLTFSTLTVSNMSPEDSSIYLCSVGWQGGEKLFFGSGTQLSVL.

This clonotype came up many times. The genes are TRBV5-1 and TRBJ2-5; 7 bases are a match to TRBD1. This CDR3 is built from 13 residues. Germline CDR1 and CDR2: SGHRS and YFSETQ. Trimming took 3 bases from V and 3 from J; bases not matched to a gene: 2. In DNA form, the CDR3 reads TGCGCCAGCAGCTCCGGGACAGAAGAGACCCAGTACTTC. Amino acids: CASSSGTEETQYF.

J is TRBJ2-5 and V is TRBV9; D not certain. The assigned J gene may be wrong: the sequence end matches TRBJ2-1 better. The CDR3 has 13 amino acids. Looked up from germline, CDR1 is SGDLS and CDR2 is YYNGEE. DNA of the CDR3: TGTGCCAGCAAAAAAGAAGCGTCCAATGAGCAGTTCTTC. The encoded protein is CASKKEASNEQFF.